This T cell receptor beta chain was found in a study of blood T cell repertoires in COVID-19. Overall study: The samples span acute and convalescent COVID-19 from the United States, Italy and Spain. PBMCs, B-cell-depleted T cells, or T cells provided the cDNA or gDNA that made up the material.

Germline assignment: CDR1 MDHEN and CDR2 SYDVKM. This CDR3 is 15 amino acids long. The V and J ends lost 8 bases and 2 bases respectively, with 19 bases between them. Study processing details: Counts of nucleated cells, estimated from reference gene primer amplification, were obtained. Produced via immunoSEQ multiplex PCR; TCRdb's table is partial and in-frame only. V, J and clone size derive from that table, while D and trimming were established from the DNA sequence. The sample includes about 140,000 clones, around 83% of them seen just once. Sequencing was done on a sample of peripheral blood. This TCR was recovered from a woman aged 55-69 years with acute or convalescent COVID-19. The V gene is TRBV28, the J gene TRBJ2-7, with D maybe TRBD1 (5 bases). The CDR3 nucleotides are TGTGCCAGCTGGGGTCCCGGCAGGGTAACCTACGAGCAGTACTTC. Its translation is CASWGPGRVTYEQYF.